One sample yielded the 32 T cell receptor beta chains listed below, sequenced in a study of T-cell reconstitution after alpha-beta-depleted transplantation in children. Unique molecular identifiers were used to barcode this TCRbeta library. Each CDR3 protein is one row after TCRdb ran MiXCR on the PCR reads. Here the sample spans 60,000 to 80,000 distinct CDR3 sequences, more than 5.5% being singletons. Sequenced material: PBMCs from the stem cell graft donor, taken from the stem cell graft. Receptors were obtained from a human donor who donated a stem cell graft to a child with acute lymphoblastic leukemia.

This clonotype was detected many times. The chain joins TRBV5-5 to TRBJ2-3; 9 bases fit TRBD2. Germline CDR1 and CDR2: SGHKS and YYEKEE (reference sequence). With V trimmed by 5 bases and J by 4 bases, 8 bases remained unmatched. This CDR3 region has 15 residues. The CDR3 loop reads CASSLLAGVADTQYF. CDR3 nucleotide sequence: TGTGCCAGCAGTTTACTAGCGGGTGTTGCAGATACGCAGTATTTT.

The rearrangement joins TRBV20-1 to TRBJ1-2; TRBD1 matches at 7 bases. The CDR3 runs to 14 residues. Germline CDR1 and CDR2: DFQATT and SNEGSKA (reference sequence). V lost 5 bases, J lost 4 bases, and 10 bases stayed unmatched. CDR3 region: CSAQTTGIVYGYTF. Written as DNA, the CDR3 is TGCAGTGCTCAAACGACAGGGATTGTCTATGGCTACACCTTC.

This clonotype has a single count. Mismatch with germline at one junction end may stem from a read error. The chain carries TRBV10-3 and TRBJ2-6, with D perhaps matching TRBD2 (7 bases). This CDR3 is built from 17 residues. The germline V gene has CDR1 ENHRY and CDR2 SYGVKD. CDR3 sequence reads: CAISPGGTSSGANILTF. CDR3 nucleotides: TGTGCCATCAGTCCGGGGGGCACCAGCTCTGGGGCCAACATCCTGACTTTC.

The V gene is TRBV27, the J gene TRBJ2-4; perhaps TRBD2 as D (5 bases). This CDR3 has 17 residues. The germline V gene has CDR1 MNHEY and CDR2 SMNVEV (reference sequence). Deletions cut 7 bases from V and 4 bases from J, with 23 bases between. CDR3 sequence reads: CASTSSAARYTKNIQYF. The CDR3 DNA reads as TGTGCCAGCACTTCCTCAGCGGCAAGATACACGAAAAACATTCAGTACTTC.

The chain combines TRBV5-1 with TRBJ2-1; D call uncertain. The CDR3 runs 14 residues. Germline assignment: CDR1 SGHRS and CDR2 YFSETQ. Trimming removed 4 bases at V and 5 bases at J, with 13 bases between. The chain's CDR3 is CASSHKVVNNEQFF. In nucleotides, the CDR3 is TGCGCCAGCAGCCACAAGGTTGTTAACAATGAGCAGTTCTTC.

This clonotype was counted many times. The J gene is TRBJ2-5, the V gene TRBV9; TRBD2 matches at 9 bases. J gave up 5 bases and V 4 bases, and 6 bases lay outside the gene matches. CDR3 length: 14 amino acids. Germline assignment: CDR1 SGDLS and CDR2 YYNGEE. The CDR3 nucleotides are TGTGCCAGCAGCCCTATAGCGGGGGTGGAGACCCAGTACTTC. Translated, it gives CASSPIAGVETQYF. The whole variable domain, filled in from reference TRBV9 and TRBJ2-5, reads DSGVTQTPKHLITATGQRVTLRCSPRSGDLSVYWYQQSLDQGLQFLIQYYNGEERAKGNILERFSAQQFPDLHSELNLSSLELGDSALYFCASSPIAGVETQYFGPGTRLLVL.

This clonotype was recorded at least ten times. The rearrangement joins TRBV12-3 or TRBV12-4 to TRBJ2-2; 15 nucleotides line up with TRBD2. The CDR3 consists of 19 residues. Trimming removed 7 bases from V and 3 bases from J; junction bases left unmatched: 12. The chain's CDR3 is CASTLGGLAGGGDTGELFF. CDR3 coding DNA: TGTGCCAGCACCCTGGGGGGACTAGCGGGAGGAGGTGACACCGGGGAGCTGTTTTTT.

This clonotype was observed at least ten times. V usage is TRBV4-3 and J usage is TRBJ2-7; a weak D match, TRBD1 (5 bases). V lost 1 base and J 0 bases, leaving 7 bases between the germline ends. The CDR3 consists of 14 residues. CDR1 and CDR2 (germline): LGHNA, YSLEER. CDR3 residues: CASSQGTLSYEQYF. CDR3 sequence (DNA): TGCGCCAGCAGCCAAGGGACACTCTCCTACGAGCAGTACTTC.

Many counts were recorded for this clonotype. The rearrangement uses TRBV9 and TRBJ2-3; the D gene is possibly TRBD2 (5 bases). The V end lost 5 bases, the J end lost 0 bases, and 16 bases lay between the germline ends. The length of the CDR3 is 16 residues. Germline V lookup: CDR1 SGDLS, CDR2 YYNGEE. In DNA form, the CDR3 reads TGTGCCAGCAGTGAAAGCGGCGGCGGGAGCACAGATACGCAGTATTTT. It yields the protein CASSESGGGSTDTQYF.

This clonotype was picked up many times. J is TRBJ1-5 and V is TRBV4-3, with D possibly TRBD1 on 6 matching bases. V lost 0 bases, J lost 8 bases, and 14 bases lay in between. The CDR3 sequence is 15 residues long. Per the germline V gene, CDR1 is LGHNA and CDR2 is YSLEER. The CDR3 DNA reads TGCGCCAGCAGCCAAGATTGGCAGGGGAGAGAGCCCCAGCATTTT. Translated, it gives CASSQDWQGREPQHF.

This clonotype was seen at least ten times. The CDR3 loop is CASSPDSRNTEAFF. CDR3 nucleotides: TGTGCCAGCAGCCCGGACAGCCGGAACACTGAAGCTTTCTTT. The chain combines TRBV3-1 with TRBJ1-1; maybe TRBD1 (6 bases). Trimming cost V 4 bases and J 1 base, with 10 bases left between them. CDR1 and CDR2 (germline): LGHDT, YNNKEL (reference sequence). This CDR3 comprises 14 residues.

DNA for the CDR3: TGTGCCAGCAGCTTGAGGGTCCTGATGGAGCAGTACTTC. Amino acids: CASSLRVLMEQYF. The chain links TRBV5-6 to TRBJ2-7, with unresolved D. Trimming cost V 1 base and J 7 bases, with 12 bases left between them. CDR1 SGHDT and CDR2 YYEEEE come from the germline V gene. CDR3 length: 13 amino acids.

This chain links TRBV2 with TRBJ1-2; D gene unclear. This CDR3 region has 13 residues. Trimming removed 10 bases at V and 4 bases at J, with 16 bases between. Germline V gene data show CDR1 as SNHLY and CDR2 as FYNNEI. In DNA form, the CDR3 reads TGTGCCACACAAACTGGCAGGTCCTATGGCTACACCTTC. Protein: CATQTGRSYGYTF. Full variable domain (remainder filled in from reference TRBV2 and TRBJ1-2): EPEVTQTPSHQVTQMGQEVILRCVPISNHLYFYWYRQILGQKVEFLVSFYNNEISEKSEIFDDQFSVERPDGSNFTLKIRSTKLEDSAMYFCATQTGRSYGYTFGSGTRLTVV.

The rearrangement uses TRBV3-1 and TRBJ1-4, with D possibly TRBD1 on 5 matching bases. CDR1 LGHDT and CDR2 YNNKEL come from the germline V gene (reference sequence). This CDR3 has 15 amino acids. V lost 0 bases and J 8 bases, leaving 13 bases between the germline ends. CDR3 DNA: TGTGCCAGCAGCCAAGATCTCGGGGCGGTCGAAAAACTGTTTTTT. Amino acid sequence: CASSQDLGAVEKLFF.

This clonotype was found a few times. The chain employs TRBV27 and TRBJ2-4; D gene unclear. The CDR3 has 15 residues. V dropped 3 bases and J dropped 0 bases, with 9 bases sitting between them. Per the germline V gene, CDR1 is MNHEY and CDR2 is SMNVEV (reference sequence). The DNA for the CDR3 is TGTGCCAGCAGTTTCGTCCCTCTAGCCAAAAACATTCAGTACTTC. Its protein is CASSFVPLAKNIQYF.

The sample holds many counts of this clonotype. This chain connects TRBV4-2 to TRBJ2-7, with TRBD2 matching 10 bases. CDR3 length: 15 residues. V dropped 4 bases and J dropped 4; count of bases not matched to a gene: 7. The V gene's germline CDR1 is LGHNA and CDR2 YNFKEQ. Written as DNA, the CDR3 is TGTGCCAGCAGCCCCCTAGCGGGAGAGACGTACGAGCAGTACTTC. This gives the protein CASSPLAGETYEQYF.

This clonotype was observed many times. The chain couples TRBV12-3 or TRBV12-4 to TRBJ2-2, with 10 bases aligning to TRBD1. CDR3 size: 16 residues. Trimming cost V 6 bases and J 4 bases; bases outside gene matches: 8. The DNA of the CDR3 is TGTGCCAGCAGCCCTTGGACAGGGGGAGTCACCGGGGAGCTGTTTTTT. Its protein is CASSPWTGGVTGELFF.

This clonotype has just a few counts. The chain links TRBV6-4 to TRBJ2-7; TRBD2 matches at 9 bases. The germline V gene has CDR1 MRHNA and CDR2 SNTAGT. The CDR3 totals 19 residues. V lost 6 bases to trimming and J lost 5 bases; unmatched junction nucleotides: 23. The CDR3 bases are TGTGCCAGCAGCCCCCCTCCTCTTCTAGCGGGACTTAGGGCTCACGAGCAGTACTTC. Translating it yields CASSPPPLLAGLRAHEQYF.

This rearrangement joins TRBV28 to TRBJ1-1; D not resolved. The CDR3 is 14 amino acids. Trimming took off 7 bases at V and 0 bases at J, with 12 bases between the two ends. Germline-derived CDR1 and CDR2 are MDHEN and SYDVKM. As DNA, the CDR3 is TGTGCCAGCACCTCTGCCACTATGAACACTGAAGCTTTCTTT. It is translated as CASTSATMNTEAFF.

There are many counts of this clonotype. The V gene is TRBV5-6, the J gene TRBJ2-1; 7 bases align to TRBD2. CDR1 is SGHDT, CDR2 YYEEEE, per germline. The CDR3 loop spans 15 amino acids. V was clipped by 2 bases and J by 6 bases; unmatched bases: 8. The CDR3 DNA follows: TGTGCCAGCAGCTTAAGGGCGGGAGTGGGCAATGAGCAGTTCTTC. This translates into CASSLRAGVGNEQFF.

This clonotype was counted many times. The chain has TRBV9 and TRBJ2-1; 8 bases agree with TRBD2. This CDR3 contains 15 residues. V trimming: 2 bases; J trimming: 7 bases; junction bases outside the gene matches: 8. Germline values: CDR1 SGDLS, CDR2 YYNGEE. CDR3 residues: CASSVGERELNEQFF. The CDR3 nucleotides are TGTGCCAGCAGCGTGGGGGAGCGGGAGCTGAATGAGCAGTTCTTC.

This clonotype was counted many times. The J gene is TRBJ2-3, the V gene TRBV5-1; D not resolved. The V end lost 5 bases, the J end lost 0 bases, and 7 bases lay between the germline ends. The CDR3 extends over 13 amino acids. Germline loops: CDR1 SGHRS, CDR2 YFSETQ. In DNA, the CDR3 is TGCGCCAGCAGAAGTGACAGCACAGATACGCAGTATTTT. This codes for CASRSDSTDTQYF.

There are many counts of this clonotype. The CDR3, as DNA: TGTGCCAGCAGCCAAGAGACAGGGTCTCACACCGGGGAGCTGTTTTTT. This translates into CASSQETGSHTGELFF. The chain recombines TRBV3-1 with TRBJ2-2; 7 bases fit TRBD1. The CDR3 is made up of 16 amino acids. The germline CDR1 and CDR2 sequences are LGHDT and YNNKEL (reference sequence). Unmatched junction bases numbered 4, after V lost 0 bases and J lost 3 bases.

V gene TRBV5-6 combines with J gene TRBJ2-7; D ambiguous. V was pared by 2 bases and J by 2 bases, with 5 bases between. Germline-derived CDR1 and CDR2 are SGHDT and YYEEEE. This CDR3 has 12 residues. The CDR3, as DNA: TGTGCCAGCAGCTTCCAGACCTACGAGCAGTACTTC. This codes for CASSFQTYEQYF.

V gene TRBV11-2 combines with J gene TRBJ2-5; TRBD2 matches 10 bases. Unmatched junction bases numbered 5, after V lost 0 bases and J lost 1 base. The CDR3 length is 17 residues. Germline V CDR1 and CDR2: SGHAT, FQNNGV. The CDR3 is CASSLDHRTSGQETQYF. The CDR3 nucleotides read TGTGCCAGCAGCTTAGATCACCGGACTAGCGGCCAAGAGACCCAGTACTTC.

This clonotype showed up many times. V is TRBV6-1 and J is TRBJ2-7; tentative D call: TRBD1 (5 bases). The CDR3 is 18 residues long. V shed 0 bases and J shed 2 bases, with 20 bases lying between them. Germline values: CDR1 MNHNS, CDR2 SASEGT. The CDR3 loop reads CASSEARITTGRAYEQYF. CDR3 DNA: TGTGCCAGCAGTGAAGCGCGAATAACCACAGGTCGTGCCTACGAGCAGTACTTC.

The sample holds many counts of this clonotype. The V gene is TRBV20-1, the J gene TRBJ2-4; D is uncertain. Germline loops: CDR1 DFQATT, CDR2 SNEGSKA (reference sequence). The CDR3 is made up of 13 amino acids. V lost 5 bases to trimming and J lost 0 bases, with 8 bases between them. The DNA of the CDR3 is TGCAGTGCTCGGACCTTAGCCAAAAACATTCAGTACTTC. Translating gives CSARTLAKNIQYF.

This clonotype came up many times. This chain links TRBV12-3 or TRBV12-4 with TRBJ2-1; D not certain. Trimming removed 8 bases at V and 0 bases at J, with 14 bases between. The CDR3 runs to 15 residues. This CDR3 is CASRPDWSSYNEQFF. The CDR3 nucleotides are TGTGCCAGCCGACCCGACTGGAGCTCCTACAATGAGCAGTTCTTC.

This clonotype has ten or more counts. The chain combines TRBV15 with TRBJ1-2, with 7 bases identical to TRBD1. V dropped 0 bases and J dropped 4; count of bases not matched to a gene: 8. Germline V CDR1 and CDR2: LNHNV, YYDKDF (reference sequence). The CDR3 sequence is 16 residues long. CDR3 sequence: CATSRDGTGAFYGYTF. CDR3 DNA: TGTGCCACCAGCAGAGATGGTACAGGGGCTTTCTATGGCTACACCTTC.

This clonotype was counted ten times or more. The chain links TRBV12-3 or TRBV12-4 to TRBJ1-5; TRBD1 agrees at 7 bases. This CDR3 region has 17 residues. Trimming removed 4 bases from V and 1 base from J; junction bases left unmatched: 10. The CDR3: CASSSYTGTASNQPQHF. For the CDR3, the DNA is TGTGCCAGCAGTTCATACACCGGGACAGCGAGCAATCAGCCCCAGCATTTT.

This clonotype appeared many times. The chain couples TRBV7-8 to TRBJ1-3; D ambiguous. Germline V gene lookup returns CDR1 SGHVS and CDR2 FQNEAQ. Trimming left V 5 bases short and J 4 bases short, with 12 bases between. This CDR3 region has 14 residues. DNA for the CDR3: TGTGCCAGCAGCCCCATGGGTCCCGGAAACACCATATATTTT. It yields the protein CASSPMGPGNTIYF.

This clonotype was seen repeatedly, ten times or more. The chain recombines TRBV5-1 with TRBJ1-6; perhaps TRBD1 as D (5 bases). The CDR3 covers 16 residues. CDR1 SGHRS and CDR2 YFSETQ come from the germline V gene. V was clipped by 0 bases and J by 0 bases, with 7 bases between them. This chain's CDR3 is CASSLEGSSYNSPLHF. CDR3 nucleotide sequence: TGCGCCAGCAGCTTGGAGGGGAGCTCCTATAATTCACCCCTCCACTTT.